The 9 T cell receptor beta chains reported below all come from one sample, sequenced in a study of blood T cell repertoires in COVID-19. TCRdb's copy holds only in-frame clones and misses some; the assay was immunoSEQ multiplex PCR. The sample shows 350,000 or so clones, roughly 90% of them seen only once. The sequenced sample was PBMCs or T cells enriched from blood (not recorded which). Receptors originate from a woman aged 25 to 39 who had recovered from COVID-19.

The CDR3 sequence: CASSHPGPLLRGDYGYTF. The CDR3 bases are TGCGCCAGCAGTCACCCTGGACCCCTCCTCAGGGGCGACTATGGCTACACCTTC. The J gene is TRBJ1-2, the V gene TRBV23-1; D might be TRBD1 (6 bases). TRBV23-1 is marked as an open reading frame, function uncertain. The CDR3 covers 18 residues. Between the trimmed V and J ends, which lost 3 bases and 3 bases, there was a span of 23 bases.

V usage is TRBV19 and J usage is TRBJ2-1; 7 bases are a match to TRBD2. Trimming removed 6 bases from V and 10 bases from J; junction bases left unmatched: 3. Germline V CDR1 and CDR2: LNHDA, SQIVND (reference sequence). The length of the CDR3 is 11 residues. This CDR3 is CASRGRGEQFF. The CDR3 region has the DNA TGTGCCAGTAGGGGGAGGGGAGAGCAGTTCTTC.

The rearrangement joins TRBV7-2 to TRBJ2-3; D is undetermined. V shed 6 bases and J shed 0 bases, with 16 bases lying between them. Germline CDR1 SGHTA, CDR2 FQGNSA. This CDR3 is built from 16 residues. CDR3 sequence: CASRHRSEISTDTQYF. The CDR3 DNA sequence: TGTGCCAGCAGACATAGATCGGAGATTAGCACAGATACGCAGTATTTT.

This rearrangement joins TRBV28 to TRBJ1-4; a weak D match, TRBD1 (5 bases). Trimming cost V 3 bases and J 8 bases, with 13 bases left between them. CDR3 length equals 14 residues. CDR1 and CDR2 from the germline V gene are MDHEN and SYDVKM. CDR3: CASSLPGKGEKLFF. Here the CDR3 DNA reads TGTGCCAGCAGTTTGCCAGGGAAGGGGGAAAAACTGTTTTTT.

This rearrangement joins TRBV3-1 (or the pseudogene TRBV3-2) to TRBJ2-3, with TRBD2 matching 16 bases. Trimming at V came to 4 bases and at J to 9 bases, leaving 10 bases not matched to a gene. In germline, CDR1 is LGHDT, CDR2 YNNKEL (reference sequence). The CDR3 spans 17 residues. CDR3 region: CASSLTGTSGGARTQYF. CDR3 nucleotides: TGTGCCAGCAGCCTAACCGGGACTAGCGGGGGGGCTAGGACGCAGTATTTT.

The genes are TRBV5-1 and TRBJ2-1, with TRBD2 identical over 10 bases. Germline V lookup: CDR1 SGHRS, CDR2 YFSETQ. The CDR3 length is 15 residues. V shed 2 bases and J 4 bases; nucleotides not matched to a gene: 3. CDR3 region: CASSLETSGYNEQFF. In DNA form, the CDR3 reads TGCGCCAGCAGCTTAGAGACTAGCGGGTACAATGAGCAGTTCTTC.

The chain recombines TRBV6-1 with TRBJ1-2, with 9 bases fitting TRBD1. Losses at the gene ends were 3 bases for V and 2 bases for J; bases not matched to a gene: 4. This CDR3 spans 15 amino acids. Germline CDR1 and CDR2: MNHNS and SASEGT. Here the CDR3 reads CASSDAGQGNYGYTF. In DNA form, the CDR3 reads TGTGCCAGCAGTGATGCGGGACAGGGAAACTATGGCTACACCTTC.

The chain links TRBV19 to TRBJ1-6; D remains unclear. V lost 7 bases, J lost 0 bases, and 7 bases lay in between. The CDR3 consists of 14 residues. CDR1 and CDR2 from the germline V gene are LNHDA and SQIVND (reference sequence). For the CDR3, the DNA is TGTGCCAGTAACGACATCTCCTATAATTCACCCCTCCACTTT. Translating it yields CASNDISYNSPLHF.

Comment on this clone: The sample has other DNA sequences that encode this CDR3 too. CDR3 loop: CASSLAGTGYGYTF. In DNA form, the CDR3 reads TGCGCCAGCAGCTTGGCCGGGACAGGCTATGGCTACACCTTC. This chain links TRBV5-1 with TRBJ1-2; TRBD1 matches 8 bases. The CDR3 has 14 residues. Germline-derived CDR1 and CDR2 are SGHRS and YFSETQ. V lost 0 bases to trimming and J lost 4 bases; unmatched junction nucleotides: 2.